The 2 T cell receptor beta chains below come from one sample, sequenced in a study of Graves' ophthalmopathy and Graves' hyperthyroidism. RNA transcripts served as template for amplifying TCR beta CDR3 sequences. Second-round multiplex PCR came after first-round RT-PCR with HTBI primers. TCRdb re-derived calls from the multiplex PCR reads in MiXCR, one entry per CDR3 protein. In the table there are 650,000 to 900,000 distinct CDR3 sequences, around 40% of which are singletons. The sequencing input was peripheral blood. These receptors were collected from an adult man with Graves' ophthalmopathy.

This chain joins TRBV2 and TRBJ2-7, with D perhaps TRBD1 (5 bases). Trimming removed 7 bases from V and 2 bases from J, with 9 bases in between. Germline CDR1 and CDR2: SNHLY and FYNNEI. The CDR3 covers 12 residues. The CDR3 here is CASTDSTYEQYF. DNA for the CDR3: TGTGCCAGCACCGACAGTACCTACGAGCAGTACTTC.

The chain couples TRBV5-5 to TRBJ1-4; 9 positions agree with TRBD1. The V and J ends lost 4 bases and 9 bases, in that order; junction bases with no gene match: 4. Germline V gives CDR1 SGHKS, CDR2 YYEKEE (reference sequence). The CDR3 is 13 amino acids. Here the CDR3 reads CASSPQGAQKLFF. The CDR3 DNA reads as TGTGCCAGCAGCCCACAGGGGGCTCAAAAACTGTTTTTT.